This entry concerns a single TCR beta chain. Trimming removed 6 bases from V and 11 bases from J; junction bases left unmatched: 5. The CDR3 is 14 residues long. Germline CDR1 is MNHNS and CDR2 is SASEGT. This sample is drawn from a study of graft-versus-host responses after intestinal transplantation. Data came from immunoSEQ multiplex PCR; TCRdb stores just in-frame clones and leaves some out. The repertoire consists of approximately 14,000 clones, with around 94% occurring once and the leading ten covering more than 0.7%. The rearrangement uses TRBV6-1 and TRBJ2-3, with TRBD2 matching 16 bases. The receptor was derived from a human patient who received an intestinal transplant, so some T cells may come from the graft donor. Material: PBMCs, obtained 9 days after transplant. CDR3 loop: CASRPGLAGGMQYF. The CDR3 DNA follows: TGTGCCAGCAGGCCGGGACTAGCGGGAGGGATGCAGTATTTT.